The T cell receptor beta chain under discussion was sequenced for a study of T cells in localized non-small cell lung cancer (dated by TCRdb to 2018 to 2020). Regarding the complete study: Comparing tumors with uninvolved tumor-adjacent lungs, the study looked at the T cell repertoires of around 250 patients with early-stage NSCLC. The cohort consisted of roughly 240 treatment-naive NSCLC patients whose localized lung tumors had been resected. NSCLC patients had a mean age of around 66 years, and approximately 140 were male and over 85 female.

The junction shows trimming of 5 bases on V and 5 bases on J, plus 15 bases between the germline ends. CDR1 and CDR2, looked up from the germline V gene (reference sequence), are SEHNR and FQNEAQ. From its cysteine to its phenylalanine, the CDR3 spans 14 amino acids. Solely the CDR3 DNA is kept, with 42 bases framed from the first base. Summary of the overall study and its limitations: Because multi-region sequencing of the tumors was not done, intratumor heterogeneity could not be ruled out. Uninvolved tumor-adjacent lung showed the highest T cell clonality, higher than tumor, which suggests more focused antigenic responses in the uninvolved tumor-adjacent lung. Of the top 100 tumor clones, a median of roughly 56 were detected in paired uninvolved adjacent lung; approximately 30 were also among that lung's top 100. Higher T cell density in blood was associated with longer overall survival, whereas higher clonality in adjacent lung was associated with shorter survival. Because the study design was exploratory, TCR variables were selected using unadjusted p-values without false-discovery rate correction.

TCR beta CDR3 regions were sequenced from DNA using the immunoSEQ Assay. From the authors' description of their analysis: T cell density was computed as TCR beta template counts normalized to usable DNA estimated by amplifying housekeeping genes. The preseqR package was used to estimate richness by extrapolating to 400,000 templates for PBMC samples and to 120,000 templates for tissue samples. Clonality was defined as one minus Pielou's evenness. Tissue-enriched TCRs were identified through differential abundance testing performed on productive amino-acid clonotypes, with a minimum total count of 5 and an alpha of 0.1. Repertoire overlap between compartments was quantified with the Jaccard Index and Morisita Overlap Index. GLIPH grouped TCR beta CDR3s together with public tetramer-defined viral CDR3s, and a viral motif had to include at least three viral sequences and show V-gene enrichment. TCRdb limited this immuneACCESS table to in-frame rearrangements with V and J called. A share of clones is missing; checked studies link under half to unresolved V genes, and the rest is unexplained. The DNA gave D and trimming, while V, J and clone size come from that table. This sample is represented by 20,000 to 30,000 clones; approximately 87% of them were singletons. Together, the top ten hold 1.1% of the sample.

Regarding this clone: Its target antigen remains unknown. Base-call qualities are not available, and no considerably larger clone is one nucleotide away.

At diagnosis, tumor, uninvolved tumor-adjacent lung and peripheral blood were collected and then preserved as a mix of FFPE and fresh-frozen material. Blood samples were analyzed as peripheral blood mononuclear cells for TCR repertoire profiling. The chain couples TRBV7-9 to TRBJ2-5, with the D gene call left open. This specimen consisted of peripheral blood, obtained before any cancer treatment. The receptor was isolated from a woman aged 35 to 70 with stage I lung adenocarcinoma. The CDR3 is CASSQQVIRETQYF. The sequenced DNA: TGTGCCAGCAGCCAACAAGTCATTAGGGAGACCCAGTACTTC.